These 16 T cell receptor beta chains were sequenced from one sample in a study of blood T cell repertoires in COVID-19. Here immunoSEQ multiplex PCR was the method, and the copy in TCRdb shows in-frame clones only, minus some. Of approximately 150,000 clones listed, around 83% are singletons. Sequencing was done on a sample of peripheral blood. These receptor sequences come from a human donor with acute or convalescent COVID-19. The donor label of this sample is uncertain.

The V call is TRBV6-2 or TRBV6-3, the J call TRBJ1-2; D gene ambiguous. Trimming removed 2 bases from V and 1 base from J, with 5 bases in between. This CDR3 has 13 amino acids. Germline CDR1 MNHEY, CDR2 SVGEGT. The CDR3 reads CASSYNSNYGYTF. CDR3 in DNA: TGTGCCAGCAGTTACAACAGTAACTATGGCTACACCTTC.

The V call is TRBV20-1, the J call TRBJ1-2; possibly TRBD1 for D (5 bases). The V end lost 3 bases, the J end lost 4 bases, and 18 bases lay between the germline ends. Germline CDR1 is DFQATT and CDR2 is SNEGSKA (reference sequence). The length of the CDR3 is 15 residues. The CDR3 DNA sequence: TGCAGTGCTAGTTTTCGGGGGAACATGGGCTATGGCTACACCTTC. Residues: CSASFRGNMGYGYTF.

The chain carries TRBV4-1 and TRBJ2-3; D remains unclear. This CDR3 is built from 16 residues. CDR1 MGHRA and CDR2 YSYEKL come from the germline V gene. Trimming took 5 bases from V and 1 from J, leaving 16 bases between them. The CDR3, as DNA: TGCGCCAGCAGCTTCTCCTCGGAGTTTGGCACAGATACGCAGTATTTT. This encodes CASSFSSEFGTDTQYF.

This chain connects TRBV7-6 to TRBJ1-6; 9 positions match TRBD1. The germline V gene has CDR1 SGHVS and CDR2 FNYEAQ. The CDR3 is 18 amino acids. J was trimmed by 2 bases and V by 5 bases; bases with no gene match: 10. The CDR3 bases are TGTGCCAGCAGCCCGAGGACAGGGGTGGGCACCTATAATTCACCCCTCCACTTT. It specifies CASSPRTGVGTYNSPLHF. The full variable domain, in which reference TRBV7-6 and TRBJ1-6 provide the parts outside the CDR3, is GAGVSQSPRYKVTKRGQDVALRCDPISGHVSLYWYRQALGQGPEFLTYFNYEAQQDKSGLPNDRFSAERPEGSISTLTIQRTEQRDSAMYRCASSPRTGVGTYNSPLHFGNGTRLTVT.

The rearrangement joins TRBV27 to TRBJ1-2, with TRBD1 matching over 9 bases. The junction had 6 bases not matched to a gene; V was cut back by 3 bases and J by 4 bases. This CDR3 region has 15 residues. Per germline, CDR1 MNHEY and CDR2 SMNVEV (reference sequence). DNA of the CDR3: TGTGCCAGCAGTTTCGACAGGGGGGCCCTCTATGGCTACACCTTC. Translation: CASSFDRGALYGYTF.

The chain combines TRBV21-1 with TRBJ1-5. TRBV21-1 is a pseudogene locus. The CDR3 length is 17 residues. The CDR3 region is CASSNKGPVASNQPQHF. In nucleotides, the CDR3 is TGTGCCAGCAGCAATAAAGGTCCGGTAGCTAGCAATCAGCCCCAGCATTTT.

The genes are TRBV5-6 and TRBJ1-2; 7 bases map to TRBD1. Germline lookup yields CDR1 SGHDT and CDR2 YYEEEE. This CDR3 has 15 amino acids. The V gene end was trimmed by 4 bases and the J gene end by 4 bases; junction bases not matched to a gene: 10. As DNA, the CDR3 is TGTGCCAGCAGCATATCAACAGGGGTGGTCTATGGCTACACCTTC. This codes for CASSISTGVVYGYTF.

This chain connects TRBV19 to TRBJ2-7; weak D call: TRBD1 (5 bases). The germline V gene has CDR1 LNHDA and CDR2 SQIVND (reference sequence). The V end was cut by 5 bases, the J end by 3 bases, with 17 bases between. The CDR3 is made up of 15 amino acids. This chain's CDR3 is CASSPQGSMYYEQYF. In DNA form, the CDR3 reads TGTGCCAGTAGTCCCCAGGGAAGCATGTACTACGAGCAGTACTTC.

This clone was recorded once. V is TRBV29-1 and J is TRBJ2-1; D is possibly TRBD1 (5 bases). The CDR3 length is 12 residues. The V end lost 7 bases, the J end lost 7 bases, and 14 bases lay between the germline ends. Germline-derived CDR1 and CDR2 are SQVTM and ANQGSEA. CDR3 bases: TGCAGCGCCGCCGACAGCTATAATGAGCAGTTCTTC. Encoded protein: CSAADSYNEQFF.

The chain joins TRBV6-1 to TRBJ2-7; D remains unclear. This CDR3 region has 15 residues. Trimming removed 0 bases from V and 3 bases from J, with 12 bases in between. CDR1 and CDR2 from the germline V gene are MNHNS and SASEGT. Written as DNA, the CDR3 is TGTGCCAGCAGTGAAGCTCCAACAGTGGGCTACGAGCAGTACTTC. Its protein is CASSEAPTVGYEQYF.

V is TRBV19 and J is TRBJ1-1; 8 bases fit TRBD1. This CDR3 is built from 13 residues. V gave up 6 bases and J gave up 4 bases; unmatched junction bases: 4. Germline CDR1 is LNHDA and CDR2 is SQIVND (reference sequence). The CDR3 bases are TGTGCCAGTAGCCCGACAGGGGTCACTGAAGCTTTCTTT. Translating it yields CASSPTGVTEAFF.

The chain combines TRBV2 with TRBJ2-7; perhaps TRBD2 as D (5 bases). The CDR3 contains 15 residues. The germline V gene has CDR1 SNHLY and CDR2 FYNNEI. Trimming cost V 3 bases and J 1 base, with 13 bases left between them. The CDR3 here is CASSDIFRGSYEQYV. CDR3 sequence (DNA): TGTGCCAGCAGTGACATTTTTCGGGGATCCTACGAGCAGTACGTC.

This clone was seen only once. CDR3 DNA: TGTGCCAGCAGTGACAGGGAATTTTCACCCCTCCACTTT. Translation: CASSDREFSPLHF. V gene TRBV2 combines with J gene TRBJ1-6; a possible D gene is TRBD1 (5 bases). This CDR3 spans 13 amino acids. Trimming cost V 3 bases and J 9 bases, with 9 bases left between them. The germline V gene has CDR1 SNHLY and CDR2 FYNNEI.

This clone was seen once. This chain uses TRBV4-3 with TRBJ1-2; a weak D match, TRBD1 (6 bases). V was trimmed by 0 bases and J by 4 bases, leaving 12 bases between them. The CDR3 runs 15 residues. Germline-derived CDR1 and CDR2 are LGHNA and YSLEER. The CDR3 DNA reads TGCGCCAGCAGCCAAGATTTGCGACAGGCCTATGGCTACACCTTC. This codes for CASSQDLRQAYGYTF.

This chain connects TRBV5-6 to TRBJ1-1; the D gene is possibly TRBD1 (5 bases). CDR1 is SGHDT, CDR2 YYEEEE, per germline. This CDR3 has 15 amino acids. The V end lost 4 bases, the J end lost 2 bases, and 15 bases lay between the germline ends. CDR3 protein: CASSPPGGVNTEAFF. CDR3 DNA: TGTGCCAGCAGCCCCCCAGGAGGGGTCAACACTGAAGCTTTCTTT.

V usage is TRBV7-3 and J usage is TRBJ1-1; unclear D gene. Germline CDR1 is SGHTA and CDR2 is FQGTGA. The V and J ends lost 5 bases and 1 base respectively, with 17 bases between them. The CDR3 extends over 16 amino acids. The CDR3 here is CASSPLLTGPNTEAFF. The CDR3 DNA reads as TGTGCCAGCAGCCCACTACTAACGGGTCCGAACACTGAAGCTTTCTTT. Based on the CDR3 plus reference TRBV7-3 and TRBJ1-1, the full variable domain is GAGVSQTPSNKVTEKGKYVELRCDPISGHTALYWYRQSLGQGPEFLIYFQGTGAADDSGLPNDRFFAVRPEGSVSTLKIQRTERGDSAVYLCASSPLLTGPNTEAFFGQGTRLTVV.